This TCR beta chain was profiled in a study of blood T cell repertoires in COVID-19. Background on the study: Sites in the United States, Italy and Spain provided acute and convalescent COVID-19 samples. The analysed material was cDNA or gDNA that came from T cells, B-cell-depleted T cells, or PBMCs.

Authors' analysis steps: Reference gene primer amplification gave nucleated cell count estimates. TCRdb's table, derived via immunoSEQ multiplex PCR, lists solely in-frame clones and lacks some. That table furnishes V, J and clone size, whereas the DNA furnished D and trimming. The top ten clones hold around 10% of a sample with about 98,000 clones, approximately 81% of them seen once. Germline lookup yields CDR1 MNHEY and CDR2 SVGEGT. This CDR3 contains 14 residues. Trimming cost V 5 bases and J 7 bases, with 17 bases left between them. This TCR was recovered from a woman older than 75 with acute or convalescent COVID-19. The sequencing input was peripheral blood. The chain joins TRBV6-2 or TRBV6-3 to TRBJ2-5; a weak D match, TRBD1 (6 bases). The CDR3 reads CASSVTGTRVTQYF. The CDR3 region has the DNA TGTGCCAGCAGTGTCACCGGGACACGGGTGACCCAGTACTTC.